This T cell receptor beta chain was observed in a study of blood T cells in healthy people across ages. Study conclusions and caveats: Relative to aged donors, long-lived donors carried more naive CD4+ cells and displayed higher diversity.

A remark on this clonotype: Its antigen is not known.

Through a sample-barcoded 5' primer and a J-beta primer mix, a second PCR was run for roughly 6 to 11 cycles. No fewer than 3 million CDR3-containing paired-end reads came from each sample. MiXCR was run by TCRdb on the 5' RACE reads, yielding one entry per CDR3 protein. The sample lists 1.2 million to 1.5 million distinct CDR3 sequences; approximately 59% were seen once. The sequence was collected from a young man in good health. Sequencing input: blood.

CDR3 DNA: TGTGCCAGCAGCCAAGATAACCGAAAACTGTTTTTT. Its protein product is CASSQDNRKLFF. The J gene is TRBJ1-4, the V gene TRBV3-1, with D hard to call. V dropped 0 bases and J dropped 10 bases, with 6 bases sitting between them. CDR1 is LGHDT, CDR2 YNNKEL, per germline (reference sequence). The CDR3 length is 12 residues.